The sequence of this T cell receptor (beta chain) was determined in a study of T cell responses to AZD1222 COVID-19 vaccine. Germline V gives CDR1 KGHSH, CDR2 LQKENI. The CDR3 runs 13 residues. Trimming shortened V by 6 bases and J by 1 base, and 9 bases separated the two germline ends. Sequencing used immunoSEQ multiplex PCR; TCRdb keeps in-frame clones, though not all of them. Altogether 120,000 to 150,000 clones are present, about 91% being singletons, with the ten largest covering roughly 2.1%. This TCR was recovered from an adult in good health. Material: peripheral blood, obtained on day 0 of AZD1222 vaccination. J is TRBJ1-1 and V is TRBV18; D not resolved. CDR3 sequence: CASSLAGNTEAFF. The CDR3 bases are TGTGCCAGCTCCCTGGCCGGGAACACTGAAGCTTTCTTT.